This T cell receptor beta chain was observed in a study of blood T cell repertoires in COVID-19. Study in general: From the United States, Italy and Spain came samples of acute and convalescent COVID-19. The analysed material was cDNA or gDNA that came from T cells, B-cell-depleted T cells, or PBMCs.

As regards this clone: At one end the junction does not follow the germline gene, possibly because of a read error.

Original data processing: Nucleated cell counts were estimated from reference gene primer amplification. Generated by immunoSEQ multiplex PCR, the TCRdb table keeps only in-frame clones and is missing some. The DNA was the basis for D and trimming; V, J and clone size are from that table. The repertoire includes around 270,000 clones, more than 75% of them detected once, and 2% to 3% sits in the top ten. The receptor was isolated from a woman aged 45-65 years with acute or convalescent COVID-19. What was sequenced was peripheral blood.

The CDR3 nucleotides read TGTGCTAGCAGCCCGGGTGGGTGGAAAGAGACCCAGTACTTC. It is translated as CASSPGGWKETQYF. The V call is TRBV7-7, the J call TRBJ2-5; no firm D call. The length of the CDR3 is 14 residues. The germline V gene has CDR1 SSHAT and CDR2 FNYEAQ (reference sequence).